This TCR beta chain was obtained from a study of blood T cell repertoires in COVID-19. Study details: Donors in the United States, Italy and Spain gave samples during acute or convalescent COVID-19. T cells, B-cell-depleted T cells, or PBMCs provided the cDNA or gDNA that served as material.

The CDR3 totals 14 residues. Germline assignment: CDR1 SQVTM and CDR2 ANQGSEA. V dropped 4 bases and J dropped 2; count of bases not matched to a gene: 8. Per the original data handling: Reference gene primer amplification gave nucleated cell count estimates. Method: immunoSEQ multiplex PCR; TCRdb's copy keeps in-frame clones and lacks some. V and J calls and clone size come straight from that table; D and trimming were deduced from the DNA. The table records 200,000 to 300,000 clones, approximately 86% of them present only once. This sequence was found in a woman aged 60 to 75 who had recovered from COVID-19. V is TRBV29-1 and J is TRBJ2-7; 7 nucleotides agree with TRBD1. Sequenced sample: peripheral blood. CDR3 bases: TGCAGCGTTGGGCCCCAGGGGGACGCCTACGAGCAGTACTTC. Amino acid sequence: CSVGPQGDAYEQYF.